The 28 T cell receptor beta chains reported below all come from one sample, sequenced in a study of shared clonotypes between healthy human individuals. Terminally differentiated effector memory CD45RA+ cells were left out of the naive CD8 fraction, which was CD45RO-negative and positively selected for CCR7. Assay: immunoSEQ multiplex PCR; the TCRdb copy retains only in-frame clones and omits some. The sample lists roughly 2 million clones; just under 95% were seen once. The sample consisted of naive CD8+ T cells sorted from blood. These receptor sequences come from a man aged 18 to 29 in good health.

This chain joins TRBV29-1 and TRBJ2-3; D is possibly TRBD1 (5 bases). V lost 5 bases and J 1 base, leaving 16 bases between the germline ends. The CDR3 is made up of 15 amino acids. CDR1 is SQVTM, CDR2 ANQGSEA, per germline. DNA of the CDR3: TGCAGCGTTTTTGGACACCCTCATCGCACAGATACGCAGTATTTT. Protein sequence: CSVFGHPHRTDTQYF.

This chain joins TRBV7-6 and TRBJ1-1; D ambiguous. Germline V gene data show CDR1 as SGHVS and CDR2 as FNYEAQ. The CDR3 loop spans 13 amino acids. The V end lost 1 base, the J end lost 6 bases, and 9 bases lay between the germline ends. The CDR3, as DNA: TGTGCCAGCAGCTTAGGCAGATTGTCTGAAGCTTTCTTT. Its translation is CASSLGRLSEAFF.

Written as DNA, the CDR3 is TGTGCCAGCAGCCCTCGACAGGGGGCGATCTATGGCTACACCTTC. Translation: CASSPRQGAIYGYTF. The chain uses TRBV9 and TRBJ1-2; the match to TRBD1 covers 10 bases. Germline assignment: CDR1 SGDLS and CDR2 YYNGEE. Trimming at V came to 4 bases and at J to 4 bases, leaving 7 bases not matched to a gene. There are 15 residues in the CDR3. Full variable domain (outside the CDR3, taken from reference TRBV9 and TRBJ1-2): DSGVTQTPKHLITATGQRVTLRCSPRSGDLSVYWYQQSLDQGLQFLIQYYNGEERAKGNILERFSAQQFPDLHSELNLSSLELGDSALYFCASSPRQGAIYGYTFGSGTRLTVV.

V gene TRBV6-5 combines with J gene TRBJ1-1; D uncertain. This CDR3 comprises 13 residues. Germline values: CDR1 MNHEY, CDR2 SVGAGI. The V and J ends lost 6 bases and 1 base respectively, with 9 bases between them. CDR3 bases: TGTGCCAGCAGCCTCGTCTCGAACACTGAAGCTTTCTTT. The encoded protein is CASSLVSNTEAFF.

This clone has just a few counts. J is TRBJ2-3 and V is TRBV5-1; 12 bases are a match to TRBD2. The CDR3 extends over 16 amino acids. CDR1 is SGHRS and CDR2 is YFSETQ in the germline V gene. V gave up 4 bases and J gave up 3 bases; unmatched junction bases: 6. This CDR3 is CASSTTSGSMTDTQYF. CDR3 in DNA: TGCGCCAGCAGCACGACTAGCGGGAGTATGACAGATACGCAGTATTTT.

This sequence joins TRBV4-3 and TRBJ2-7; D is perhaps TRBD2 (6 bases). This CDR3 region has 15 residues. CDR1 LGHNA and CDR2 YSLEER come from the germline V gene. Trimming stripped 0 bases from V and 3 bases from J, with 12 bases between. Here the CDR3 DNA reads TGCGCCAGCAGCCAAGATCGGGGGTCTTTCTACGAGCAGTACTTC. It is translated as CASSQDRGSFYEQYF.

In DNA form, the CDR3 reads TGTGCCAGCAGCTTCCTGACAGGGGGGAGCTCCTATAATTCACCCCTCCACTTT. Translated, it gives CASSFLTGGSSYNSPLHF. The gene calls are TRBV11-2 and TRBJ1-6; 9 positions match TRBD1. Germline values: CDR1 SGHAT, CDR2 FQNNGV. The CDR3 totals 18 residues. V was clipped by 3 bases and J by 0 bases; unmatched bases: 6.

The rearrangement uses TRBV5-8 and TRBJ2-1; D not resolved. The CDR3 loop spans 13 amino acids. Deletions cut 0 bases from V and 4 bases from J, with 5 bases between. Germline V gene sequence: CDR1 SGHTS, CDR2 YDEGEE. The DNA of the CDR3 is TGTGCCAGCAGCTTGGGAGGTTACAATGAGCAGTTCTTC. Its protein is CASSLGGYNEQFF.

J is TRBJ1-1 and V is TRBV7-6, with unresolved D. The length of the CDR3 is 15 residues. Germline CDR1 SGHVS, CDR2 FNYEAQ. Trimming cost V 4 bases and J 1 base, with 13 bases left between them. This chain's CDR3 is CASSSDSSGNTEAFF. In nucleotides, the CDR3 is TGTGCCAGCAGCTCAGACTCGTCAGGGAACACTGAAGCTTTCTTT. Full variable domain (rest looked up from reference TRBV7-6 and TRBJ1-1): GAGVSQSPRYKVTKRGQDVALRCDPISGHVSLYWYRQALGQGPEFLTYFNYEAQQDKSGLPNDRFSAERPEGSISTLTIQRTEQRDSAMYRCASSSDSSGNTEAFFGQGTRLTVV.

The chain has TRBV18 and TRBJ2-7; possibly TRBD1 for D (6 bases). Deletions cut 2 bases from V and 2 bases from J, with 13 bases between. This CDR3 is 15 amino acids long. Per the germline V gene, CDR1 is KGHSH and CDR2 is LQKENI. In DNA, the CDR3 is TGTGCCAGCTCACCAGGGCAGGGGCGAACCTACGAGCAGTACTTC. It codes for CASSPGQGRTYEQYF.

The gene calls are TRBV10-2 and TRBJ2-3; no clear D gene. In germline, CDR1 is WSHSY, CDR2 SAAADI. The CDR3 extends over 10 amino acids. The V end lost 7 bases, the J end lost 9 bases, and 8 bases lay between the germline ends. The CDR3 DNA reads as TGCGCCAGCAAGGACCTAACGCAGTATTTT. Its protein product is CASKDLTQYF.

This chain connects TRBV14 to TRBJ2-7, with D unresolved. The CDR3 consists of 13 residues. V was cut by 3 bases and J by 0 bases, with 6 bases left in between. The germline V gene has CDR1 SGHDN and CDR2 FVKESK. Written as DNA, the CDR3 is TGTGCCAGCAGCCATACGTACTCCTACGAGCAGTACTTC. Protein product: CASSHTYSYEQYF.

The rearrangement links TRBV9 to TRBJ1-4; 10 positions match TRBD1. The CDR3 is made up of 16 amino acids. CDR1 and CDR2 from the germline V gene are SGDLS and YYNGEE. J gave up 8 bases and V 0 bases, and 7 bases lay outside the gene matches. In DNA, the CDR3 is TGTGCCAGCAGCGTAGAAGGTGGGACAGGGGAGGAAAAACTGTTTTTT. Its protein is CASSVEGGTGEEKLFF.

The chain combines TRBV14 with TRBJ2-1; D remains ambiguous. The CDR3 loop spans 16 amino acids. V was clipped by 4 bases and J by 10 bases, with 23 bases between them. Germline V CDR1 and CDR2: SGHDN, FVKESK. The CDR3 reads CASSPITGLGSLEQFF. CDR3 DNA sequence: TGTGCCAGCAGCCCAATCACCGGGTTGGGGTCTTTGGAGCAGTTCTTC.

The chain combines TRBV4-1 with TRBJ1-2; D is undetermined. The CDR3 spans 15 residues. Deletions cut 0 bases from V and 4 bases from J, with 12 bases between. Germline V CDR1 and CDR2: MGHRA, YSYEKL. The CDR3 sequence: CASSQDSGGSYGYTF. The CDR3 DNA is TGCGCCAGCAGCCAAGATTCCGGCGGTAGCTATGGCTACACCTTC.

The J gene is TRBJ1-2, the V gene TRBV19, with 9 bases that match TRBD1. CDR1 is LNHDA and CDR2 is SQIVND in the germline V gene (reference sequence). The CDR3 is 14 amino acids. V shed 3 bases, J shed 7 bases, and the junction held 6 bases outside the gene matches. CDR3 protein: CASSIGGTGFGYTF. The CDR3 coding sequence is TGTGCCAGTAGTATTGGGGGGACAGGGTTTGGCTACACCTTC.

The chain uses TRBV28 and TRBJ2-5, with 9 bases matching TRBD1. V dropped 5 bases and J dropped 0; count of bases not matched to a gene: 7. The germline CDR1 and CDR2 sequences are MDHEN and SYDVKM. The CDR3 spans 16 residues. Here the CDR3 DNA reads TGTGCCAGCAGTCAAGGACAGGGGACCTACCAAGAGACCCAGTACTTC. Translating gives CASSQGQGTYQETQYF.

The chain joins TRBV5-6 to TRBJ2-2; perhaps D is TRBD1 or TRBD2 (5 bases each). The CDR3 has 14 amino acids. The germline V gene has CDR1 SGHDT and CDR2 YYEEEE. Trimming cost V 2 bases and J 5 bases, with 10 bases left between them. The CDR3 reads CASSFFGGTGELFF. In nucleotides, the CDR3 is TGTGCCAGCAGCTTTTTTGGGGGTACCGGGGAGCTGTTTTTT.

This clone is a singleton in its sample. The chain employs TRBV11-2 and TRBJ1-2; D not certain. With 5 bases removed from V and 6 bases from J, the gap between germline ends came to 25 bases. Germline V CDR1 and CDR2: SGHAT, FQNNGV. CDR3 length equals 17 residues. The CDR3 protein is CASSLNHFLEGPDGYTF. In nucleotides, the CDR3 is TGTGCCAGCAGCCTCAACCACTTCTTAGAAGGTCCCGATGGCTACACCTTC.

The V call is TRBV7-2, the J call TRBJ2-7; possibly TRBD1 for D (5 bases). The CDR3 is made up of 13 amino acids. V shed 4 bases and J shed 3 bases, with 10 bases lying between them. Germline CDR1 is SGHTA and CDR2 is FQGNSA. For the CDR3, the DNA is TGTGCCAGCAGCTGGGTCAGGGACTACGAGCAGTACTTC. It encodes CASSWVRDYEQYF.

The V gene is TRBV6-1, the J gene TRBJ2-7, with 7 nucleotides matching TRBD1. The V and J ends lost 8 bases and 1 base, in that order; junction bases with no gene match: 11. The CDR3 spans 15 residues. Germline CDR1 is MNHNS and CDR2 is SASEGT. CDR3 amino acids: CASSEWQTGSYEQYF. The CDR3 region has the DNA TGTGCCAGCTCAGAGTGGCAGACAGGGTCCTACGAGCAGTACTTC.

The CDR3, as DNA: TGTGCCAGCTCCGGGGCCGCTCAAGAGACCCAGTACTTC. It translates to CASSGAAQETQYF. The J gene is TRBJ2-5, the V gene TRBV27, with D perhaps given as TRBD1 or TRBD2 (5 bases each). The CDR3 loop spans 13 amino acids. The germline V and J ends were trimmed by 8 bases and 2 bases, with 12 bases remaining between them. Looked up from germline, CDR1 is MNHEY and CDR2 is SMNVEV (reference sequence).

This chain's CDR3 is CASSYSAGAPYEQYF. The CDR3 nucleotides are TGTGCCAGCAGTTACTCGGCGGGGGCTCCCTACGAGCAGTACTTC. The rearrangement uses TRBV6-5 and TRBJ2-7; a weak D match, TRBD2 (7 bases). Germline CDR1 MNHEY, CDR2 SVGAGI. The germline V and J ends were trimmed by 0 bases and 2 bases, with 11 bases remaining between them. This CDR3 is built from 15 residues.

The genes are TRBV5-1 and TRBJ2-1, with TRBD2 matching 7 bases. The CDR3 runs 15 residues. V was pared by 1 base and J by 7 bases, with 8 bases of the junction left unmatched. Germline V gives CDR1 SGHRS, CDR2 YFSETQ. CDR3 protein: CASSLFPAGDNEQFF. DNA for the CDR3: TGCGCCAGCAGCTTGTTTCCGGCGGGAGATAATGAGCAGTTCTTC.

As to this clone: At the DNA level, this CDR3 is encoded by other sequences in the same sample as well. The chain joins TRBV9 to TRBJ2-5; possible D gene TRBD2, 6 bases. The ends were cut back, 2 bases at V and 5 bases at J, with 13 bases in the middle. This CDR3 contains 14 residues. Germline CDR1 reads SGDLS; CDR2 reads YYNGEE. The CDR3, as DNA: TGTGCCAGCAGCGTTAGCGGAGGGGCTGAGACCCAGTACTTC. This encodes CASSVSGGAETQYF.

This clone was counted once. The CDR3 does not end in the conserved phenylalanine or tryptophan, so this is likely a read error. The chain carries TRBV7-8 and TRBJ2-7; possible D gene TRBD1, 6 bases. The CDR3 consists of 16 residues. In germline, CDR1 is SGHVS, CDR2 FQNEAQ. V was clipped by 3 bases and J by 7 bases, with 22 bases between them. CDR3 DNA: TGTGCCAGCAGCTTCACAGACTTGGGATTGAGGGGGGAGCAGTACCTC. Its translation is CASSFTDLGLRGEQYL.

The chain employs TRBV4-1 and TRBJ2-7, with 8 bases aligning to TRBD1. The V and J ends lost 2 bases and 2 bases, in that order; junction bases with no gene match: 8. The CDR3 contains 16 residues. The germline gives CDR1 MGHRA, CDR2 YSYEKL. CDR3 sequence (DNA): TGCGCCAGCAGCCAATACCTTCCGGGACAGGCCTACGAGCAGTACTTC. Its translation is CASSQYLPGQAYEQYF.

This chain connects TRBV6-5 to TRBJ2-7; tentative D call: TRBD1 (7 bases). Per the germline V gene, CDR1 is MNHEY and CDR2 is SVGAGI. V dropped 5 bases and J dropped 5 bases, with 13 bases sitting between them. The CDR3 is 13 residues long. CDR3 DNA sequence: TGTGCCAGCAGTCTGGCAGGGGGGAACGAGCAGTACTTC. Amino acid sequence: CASSLAGGNEQYF.